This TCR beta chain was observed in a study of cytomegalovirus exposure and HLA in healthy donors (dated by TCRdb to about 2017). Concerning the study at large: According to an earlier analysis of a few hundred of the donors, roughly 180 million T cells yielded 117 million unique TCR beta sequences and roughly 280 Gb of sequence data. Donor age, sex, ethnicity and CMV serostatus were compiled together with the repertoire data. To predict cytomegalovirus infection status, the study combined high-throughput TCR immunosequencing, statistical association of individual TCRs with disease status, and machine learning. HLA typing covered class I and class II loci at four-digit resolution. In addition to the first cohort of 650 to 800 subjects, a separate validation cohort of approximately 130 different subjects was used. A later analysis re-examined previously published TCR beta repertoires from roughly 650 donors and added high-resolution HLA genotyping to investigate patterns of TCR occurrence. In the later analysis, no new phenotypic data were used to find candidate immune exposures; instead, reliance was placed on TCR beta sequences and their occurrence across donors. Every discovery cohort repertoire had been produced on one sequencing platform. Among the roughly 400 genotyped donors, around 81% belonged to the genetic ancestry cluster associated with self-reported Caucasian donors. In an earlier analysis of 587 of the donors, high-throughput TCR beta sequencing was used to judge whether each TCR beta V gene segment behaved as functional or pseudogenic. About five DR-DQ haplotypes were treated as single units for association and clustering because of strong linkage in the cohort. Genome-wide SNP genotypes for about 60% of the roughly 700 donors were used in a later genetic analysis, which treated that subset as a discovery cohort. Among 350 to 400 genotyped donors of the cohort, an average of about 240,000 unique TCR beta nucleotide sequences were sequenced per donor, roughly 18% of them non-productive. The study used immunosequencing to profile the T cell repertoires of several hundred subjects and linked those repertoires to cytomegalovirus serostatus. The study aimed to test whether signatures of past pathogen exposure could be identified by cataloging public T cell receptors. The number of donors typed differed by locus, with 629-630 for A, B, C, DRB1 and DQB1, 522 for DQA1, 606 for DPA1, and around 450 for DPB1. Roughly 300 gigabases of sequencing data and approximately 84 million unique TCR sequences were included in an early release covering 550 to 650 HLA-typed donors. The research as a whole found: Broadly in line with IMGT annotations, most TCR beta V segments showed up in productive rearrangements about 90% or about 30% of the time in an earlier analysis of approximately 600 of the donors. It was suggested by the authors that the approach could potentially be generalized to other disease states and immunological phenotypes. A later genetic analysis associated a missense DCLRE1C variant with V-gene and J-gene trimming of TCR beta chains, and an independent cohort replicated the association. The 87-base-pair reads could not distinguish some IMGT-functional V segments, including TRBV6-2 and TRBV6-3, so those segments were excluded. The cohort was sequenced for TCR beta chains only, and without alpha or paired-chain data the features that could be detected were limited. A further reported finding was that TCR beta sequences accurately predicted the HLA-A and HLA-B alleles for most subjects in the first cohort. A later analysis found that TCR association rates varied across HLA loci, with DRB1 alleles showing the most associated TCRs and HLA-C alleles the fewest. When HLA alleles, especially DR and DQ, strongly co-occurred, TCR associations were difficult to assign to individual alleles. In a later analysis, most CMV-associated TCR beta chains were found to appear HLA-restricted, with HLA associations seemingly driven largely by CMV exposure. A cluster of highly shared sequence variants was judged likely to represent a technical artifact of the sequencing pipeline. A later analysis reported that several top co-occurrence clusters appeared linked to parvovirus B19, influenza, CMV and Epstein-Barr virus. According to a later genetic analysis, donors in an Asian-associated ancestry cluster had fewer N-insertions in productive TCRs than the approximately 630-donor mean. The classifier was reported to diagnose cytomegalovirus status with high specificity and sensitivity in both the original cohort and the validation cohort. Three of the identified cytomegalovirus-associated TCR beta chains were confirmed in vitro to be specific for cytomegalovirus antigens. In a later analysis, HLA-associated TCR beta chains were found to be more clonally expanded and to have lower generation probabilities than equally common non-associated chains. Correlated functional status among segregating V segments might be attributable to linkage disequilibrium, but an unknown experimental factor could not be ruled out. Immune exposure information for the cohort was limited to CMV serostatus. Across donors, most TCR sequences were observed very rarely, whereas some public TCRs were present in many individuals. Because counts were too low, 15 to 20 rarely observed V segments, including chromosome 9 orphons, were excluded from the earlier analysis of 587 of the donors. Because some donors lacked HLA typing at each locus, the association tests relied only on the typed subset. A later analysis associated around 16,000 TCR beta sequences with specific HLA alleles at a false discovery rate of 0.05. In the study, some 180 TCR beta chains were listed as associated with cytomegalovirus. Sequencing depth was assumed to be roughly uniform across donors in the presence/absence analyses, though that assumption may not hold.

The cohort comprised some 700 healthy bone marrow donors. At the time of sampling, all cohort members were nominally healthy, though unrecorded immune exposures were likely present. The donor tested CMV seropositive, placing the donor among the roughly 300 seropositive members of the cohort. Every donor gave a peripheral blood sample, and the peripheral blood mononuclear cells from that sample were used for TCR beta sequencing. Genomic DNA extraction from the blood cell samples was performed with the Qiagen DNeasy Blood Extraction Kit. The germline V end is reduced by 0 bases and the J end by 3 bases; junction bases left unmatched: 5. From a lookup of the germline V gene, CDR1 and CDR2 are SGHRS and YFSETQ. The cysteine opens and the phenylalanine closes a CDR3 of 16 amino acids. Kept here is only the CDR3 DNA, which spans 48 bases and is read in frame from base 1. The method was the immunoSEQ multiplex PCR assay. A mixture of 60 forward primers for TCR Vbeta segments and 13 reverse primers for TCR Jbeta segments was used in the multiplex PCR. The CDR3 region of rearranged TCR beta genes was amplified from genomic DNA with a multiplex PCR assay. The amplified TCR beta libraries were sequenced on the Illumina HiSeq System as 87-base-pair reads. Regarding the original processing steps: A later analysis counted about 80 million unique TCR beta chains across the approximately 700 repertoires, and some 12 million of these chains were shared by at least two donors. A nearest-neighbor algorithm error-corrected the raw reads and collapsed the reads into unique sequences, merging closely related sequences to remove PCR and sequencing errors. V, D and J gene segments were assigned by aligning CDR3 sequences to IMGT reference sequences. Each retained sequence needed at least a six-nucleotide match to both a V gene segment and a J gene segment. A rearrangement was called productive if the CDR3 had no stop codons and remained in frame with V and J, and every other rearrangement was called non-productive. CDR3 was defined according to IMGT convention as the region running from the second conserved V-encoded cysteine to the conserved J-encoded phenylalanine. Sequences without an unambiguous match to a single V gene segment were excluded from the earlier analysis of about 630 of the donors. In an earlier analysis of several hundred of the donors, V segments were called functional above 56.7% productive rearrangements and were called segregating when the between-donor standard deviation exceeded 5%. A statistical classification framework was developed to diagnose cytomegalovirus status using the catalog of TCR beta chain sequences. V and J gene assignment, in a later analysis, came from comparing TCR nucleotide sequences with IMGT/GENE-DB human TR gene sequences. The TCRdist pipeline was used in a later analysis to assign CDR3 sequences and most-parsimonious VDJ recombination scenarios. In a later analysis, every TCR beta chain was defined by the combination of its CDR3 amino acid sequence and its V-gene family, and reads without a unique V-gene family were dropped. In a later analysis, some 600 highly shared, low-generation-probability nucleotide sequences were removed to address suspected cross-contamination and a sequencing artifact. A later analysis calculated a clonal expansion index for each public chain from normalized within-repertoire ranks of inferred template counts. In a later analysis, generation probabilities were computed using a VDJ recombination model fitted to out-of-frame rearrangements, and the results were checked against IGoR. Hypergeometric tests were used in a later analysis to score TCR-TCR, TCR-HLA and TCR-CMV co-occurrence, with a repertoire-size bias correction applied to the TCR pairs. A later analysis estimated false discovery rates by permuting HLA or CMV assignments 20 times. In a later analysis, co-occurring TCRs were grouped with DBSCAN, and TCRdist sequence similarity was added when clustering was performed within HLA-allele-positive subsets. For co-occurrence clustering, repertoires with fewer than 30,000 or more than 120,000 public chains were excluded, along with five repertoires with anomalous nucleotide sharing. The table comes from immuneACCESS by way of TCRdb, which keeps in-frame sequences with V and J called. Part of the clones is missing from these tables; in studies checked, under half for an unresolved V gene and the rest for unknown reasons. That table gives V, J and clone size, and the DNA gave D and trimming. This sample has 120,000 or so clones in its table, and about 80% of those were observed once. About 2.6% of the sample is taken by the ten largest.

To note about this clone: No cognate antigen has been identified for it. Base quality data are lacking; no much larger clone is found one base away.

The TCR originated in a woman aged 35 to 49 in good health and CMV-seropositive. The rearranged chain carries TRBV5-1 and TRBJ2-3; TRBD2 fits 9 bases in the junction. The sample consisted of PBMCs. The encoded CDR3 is CASSLEVAGVTDTQYF. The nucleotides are TGCGCCAGCAGCTTGGAAGTAGCGGGAGTAACAGATACGCAGTATTTT.